These T cell receptor beta chains were read from a single sample in a study of tumor-infiltrating lymphocytes in localized non-small cell lung cancer. Assay: immunoSEQ multiplex PCR; the TCRdb copy retains only in-frame clones and omits some. The sample includes about 3,600 clones, approximately 50% seen only once; the top ten take about 13%. The specimen sequenced was uninvolved lung tissue not adjacent to the tumor. Every receptor here comes from a human donor with non-small cell lung cancer. Each CDR3 is given with its conserved first and last residue. The D gene is left open where the match is weak. Clone sizes are given selectively: once, few, many, or a class where the clone is expanded.

D gene: NA; V gene: TRBV25-1; clone size: NA; J gene: TRBJ1-5; CDR3 protein: CASSEPGENQPQHF; CDR3 DNA: TGTGCCAGCAGTGAACCAGGGGAGAATCAGCCCCAGCATTTT
D gene: TRBD1; V gene: TRBV5-1; clone size: NA; J gene: TRBJ1-1; CDR3 protein: CASSFGQGLTEAFF; CDR3 DNA: TGCGCCAGCAGCTTCGGACAGGGCCTCACTGAAGCTTTCTTT
D gene: NA; V gene: TRBV9; clone size: NA; J gene: TRBJ2-2; CDR3 protein: CASSVGLADTGELFF; CDR3 DNA: TGTGCCAGCAGCGTAGGCCTAGCTGACACCGGGGAGCTGTTTTTT
D gene: NA; V gene: TRBV7-2; clone size: NA; J gene: TRBJ1-4; CDR3 protein: CASSSSEGANEKLFF; CDR3 DNA: TGTGCCAGCAGCTCCTCGGAGGGAGCTAATGAAAAACTGTTTTTT
D gene: NA; V gene: TRBV9; clone size: few; J gene: TRBJ2-2; CDR3 protein: CASSLQGLQNTGELFF; CDR3 DNA: TGTGCCAGCAGCCTGCAGGGCTTGCAGAACACCGGGGAGCTGTTTTTT
D gene: NA; V gene: TRBV6-5; clone size: NA; J gene: TRBJ2-5; CDR3 protein: CASSYLGEETQYF; CDR3 DNA: TGTGCCAGCAGTTACTTAGGGGAGGAGACCCAGTACTTC
D gene: TRBD1; V gene: TRBV25-1; clone size: NA; J gene: TRBJ2-2; CDR3 protein: CASSEGQDPTGELFF; CDR3 DNA: TGTGCCAGCAGTGAAGGACAGGACCCCACCGGGGAGCTGTTTTTT
D gene: NA; V gene: TRBV5-6; clone size: medium-sized; J gene: TRBJ2-7; CDR3 protein: CASSPFSGYEQYF; CDR3 DNA: TGTGCCAGCAGCCCCTTTAGCGGCTACGAGCAGTACTTC
D gene: NA; V gene: TRBV2; clone size: NA; J gene: TRBJ2-7; CDR3 protein: CASEEGAGKIVGDF; CDR3 DNA: TGTGCCAGCGAGGAAGGGGCAGGGAAGATCGTCGGGGACTTC
D gene: NA; V gene: TRBV5-1; clone size: NA; J gene: TRBJ2-2; CDR3 protein: CASSRQDNTGELFF; CDR3 DNA: TGCGCCAGCAGCAGACAGGACAACACCGGGGAGCTGTTTTTT
D gene: NA; V gene: TRBV10-3; clone size: NA; J gene: TRBJ2-2; CDR3 protein: CAISERGAGELFF; CDR3 DNA: TGTGCCATCAGTGAGAGGGGGGCAGGGGAGCTGTTTTTT
D gene: TRBD1; V gene: TRBV28; clone size: NA; J gene: TRBJ2-7; CDR3 protein: CASRFGTGDRGEQYF; CDR3 DNA: TGTGCCAGCAGGTTCGGGACAGGGGATAGAGGCGAGCAGTACTTC
D gene: TRBD2; V gene: TRBV5-1; clone size: NA; J gene: TRBJ2-2; CDR3 protein: CASSLDGTSGGNTGELFF; CDR3 DNA: TGCGCCAGCAGCTTGGACGGGACTAGCGGGGGGAACACCGGGGAGCTGTTTTTT